This TCR beta chain was observed in a study of T cells expressing NK-cell markers. The CDR3 has 12 residues. Germline CDR1 and CDR2: SEHNR and FQNEAQ (reference sequence). For TCR beta, cDNA was produced by 5'RACE template switching with UMIs. TCRdb re-called the 5' RACE reads, yielding one record per CDR3 amino acid sequence without DNA. With 150,000 or so distinct CDR3 sequences in the sample, the ten largest clones hold around 35%. This chain connects TRBV7-9 to TRBJ2-1. The sequence was obtained from a woman between 50 and 59 years old in good health. Sequencing was carried out using blood T cells: a sorted CD56 or NKG2C T cell subset, CD4+ or CD8+ T cells, or bulk PBMC T cells (not recorded which). CDR3 protein: CASSQAWDEQFF.